One T cell receptor (beta chain) is described in this entry. These data originate in a study of T cell changes during pregnancy in multiple sclerosis. Trimming removed 5 bases from V and 0 bases from J, with 2 bases in between. The CDR3 covers 11 residues. Germline CDR1 reads DFQATT; CDR2 reads SNEGSKA (reference sequence). Generated by immunoSEQ multiplex PCR, the TCRdb table keeps only in-frame clones and is missing some. The sample yields about 56,000 clones, 92% seen once. The chain has TRBV20-1 and TRBJ2-1; no reliable D call. The material sequenced was CD4+ T cells from peripheral blood mononuclear cells, taken in the second trimester of pregnancy. The sequence came from a female donor with multiple sclerosis, enrolled in a pregnancy study. In DNA, the CDR3 is TGCAGTGCTCACTCCTACAATGAGCAGTTCTTC. This gives the protein CSAHSYNEQFF.